This is a list of T cell receptor beta chains from one sample in a study of CD8+CD57+ T cells in acquired aplastic anemia. TCRdb ran MiXCR on the reads and lists one entry per CDR3 protein. The sample records 180,000 or so distinct CDR3 sequences, 48% being singletons. Input material: sorted CD4+, CD8+, or CD8+CD57+ T cells (not recorded which) from PBMCs. Receptors were obtained from a human donor with aplastic anemia. CDR3s include the opening cysteine and the closing phenylalanine or tryptophan. The D gene is left open where the match is weak. Clone sizes are given selectively: once, few, many, or a class where the clone is expanded.

size: many
J: TRBJ2-1
V: TRBV6-1
length: 12
D: TRBD2
DNA: TGTGCCAGCAGTCTAGCGGGGGCTGAGCAGTTCTTC
CDR3: CASSLAGAEQFF

size: few
J: TRBJ2-2
V: TRBV11-2
length: 19
D: TRBD2
DNA: TGTGCCAGCAGCTCCCTGACTAGCGGGGGGGCCTACGGCGCCGGGGAGCTGTTTTTT
CDR3: CASSSLTSGGAYGAGELFF

size: few
J: TRBJ1-2
V: TRBV24-1
length: 16
D: TRBD1
DNA: TGTGCCACCAGTGAGCCCGGGACAGGGGAGGGCTATGGCTACACCTTC
CDR3: CATSEPGTGEGYGYTF

size: many
J: TRBJ1-3
V: TRBV30
length: 15
D: NA
DNA: TGTGCCTGGAGCCGGGACTCCGGCTCTGGAAACACCATATATTTT
CDR3: CAWSRDSGSGNTIYF

size: few
J: TRBJ1-5
V: TRBV7-8
length: 16
D: TRBD1
DNA: TGTGCCAGCAGCTTGCGGGACAGGGGGGACAATCAGCCCCAGCATTTT
CDR3: CASSLRDRGDNQPQHF

size: NA
J: TRBJ1-1
V: TRBV19
length: 14
D: NA
DNA: TGTGCCAGTAGAACCACACAGGGGAACACTGAAGCTTTCTTT
CDR3: CASRTTQGNTEAFF

size: NA
J: TRBJ2-7
V: TRBV19
length: 14
D: NA
DNA: TGTGCCAGTGCGACCGGGACCCCTTGGGACGAGCAGTACTTC
CDR3: CASATGTPWDEQYF

size: NA
J: TRBJ1-1
V: TRBV2
length: 15
D: TRBD1
DNA: TGTGCCAGCAGCTCCAATCGACAGGGGCACACTGAAGCTTTCTTT
CDR3: CASSSNRQGHTEAFF

size: NA
J: TRBJ1-2
V: TRBV20-1
length: 13
D: NA
DNA: TGCAGTGCTAGTGCCGGGGGCGACTATGGCTACACCTTC
CDR3: CSASAGGDYGYTF

size: NA
J: TRBJ2-2
V: TRBV19
length: 13
D: NA
DNA: TGTGCCAGTAGTATAGATATGACCGGGGAGCTGTTTTTT
CDR3: CASSIDMTGELFF

size: NA
J: TRBJ2-7
V: TRBV2
length: 15
D: NA
DNA: TGTGCCAGCGACGAGGGGGACCCAGGGCCCTACGAGCAGTACTTC
CDR3: CASDEGDPGPYEQYF

size: NA
J: TRBJ2-3
V: TRBV7-6
length: 16
D: NA
DNA: TGTGCCAGCAGCCCAGAAGGAGGGTCTAGGTCAGATACGCAGTATTTT
CDR3: CASSPEGGSRSDTQYF

size: many
J: TRBJ1-1
V: TRBV24-1
length: 15
D: NA
DNA: TGTGCCACCAGTTCAGGGAGAGGGTTGAACACTGAAGCTTTCTTT
CDR3: CATSSGRGLNTEAFF

size: NA
J: TRBJ1-4
V: TRBV6-1
length: 13
D: NA
DNA: TGTGCCGTACAACTGGGACCGCCTGAAAAACTGTTTTTT
CDR3: CAVQLGPPEKLFF

size: NA
J: TRBJ1-5
V: TRBV29-1
length: 13
D: NA
DNA: TGCAGCGTGTGTACGGACAGCCAAGAGACCCAGCATTTT
CDR3: CSVCTDSQETQHF

size: NA
J: TRBJ2-4
V: TRBV29-1
length: 13
D: NA
DNA: TGCAGCGTTGCAGGGAGAGCCAAAAACATTCAGTACTTC
CDR3: CSVAGRAKNIQYF

size: NA
J: TRBJ2-7
V: TRBV24-1
length: 15
D: NA
DNA: TGTGCCACCGGGCCCTCAGGAACTAGCATCCACGAGCAGTACTTC
CDR3: CATGPSGTSIHEQYF

size: many
J: TRBJ2-3
V: TRBV20-1
length: 13
D: TRBD2
DNA: TGCAGTGCTAGCGTAGCGGGGGCAGATACGCAGTATTTT
CDR3: CSASVAGADTQYF

size: many
J: TRBJ2-7
V: TRBV6-1
length: 14
D: TRBD1
DNA: TGTGCCAGCAGCCTCTACAGGGGACCCTACGAGCAGTACTTC
CDR3: CASSLYRGPYEQYF

size: many
J: TRBJ2-7
V: TRBV11-2
length: 14
D: NA
DNA: TGTGCCAGCAGCTCAACCCGGGGATCCTACGAGCAGTACTTC
CDR3: CASSSTRGSYEQYF

size: many
J: TRBJ2-5
V: TRBV7-2
length: 14
D: TRBD2
DNA: TGTGCCAGCAGCTCGACTAGCGCGCAAGAGACCCAGTACTTC
CDR3: CASSSTSAQETQYF

size: many
J: TRBJ2-2
V: TRBV5-6
length: 16
D: NA
DNA: TGTGCCAGCAGCTTGGAATCGACACCTAACACCGGGGAGCTGTTTTTT
CDR3: CASSLESTPNTGELFF

size: NA
J: TRBJ1-1
V: TRBV19
length: 14
D: NA
DNA: TGTGCCAGTAGTATATCCTCCCAGGACCCTGAAGCTTTCTTT
CDR3: CASSISSQDPEAFF

size: NA
J: TRBJ2-7
V: TRBV20-1
length: 14
D: NA
DNA: TGCAGTGCTAGAGATAGGGAGTTACTCTACGAGCAGTACTTC
CDR3: CSARDRELLYEQYF

size: NA
J: TRBJ2-1
V: TRBV19
length: 15
D: NA
DNA: TGTGCCAGTAGTATTAACTCCGACCGATACAATGAGCAGTTCTTC
CDR3: CASSINSDRYNEQFF

size: many
J: TRBJ1-2
V: TRBV6-4
length: 12
D: NA
DNA: TGTGCCAGCAGTGACTCAGGCCTTGGCTACACCTTC
CDR3: CASSDSGLGYTF

size: few
J: TRBJ2-7
V: TRBV7-6
length: 12
D: NA
DNA: TGTGCCAGCTCCATAGCAGGCAGCGAGCAGTACTTC
CDR3: CASSIAGSEQYF

size: NA
J: TRBJ1-1
V: TRBV15
length: 13
D: NA
DNA: TGTGCCACCAGCAGAAATACGAACACTGAAGCTTTCTTT
CDR3: CATSRNTNTEAFF

size: few
J: TRBJ2-3
V: TRBV6-4
length: 15
D: TRBD2
DNA: TGTGCCAGCAGTGACTCGTCGGGGGGGCGAAGTACGCAGTATTTT
CDR3: CASSDSSGGRSTQYF

size: few
J: TRBJ2-1
V: TRBV10-1
length: 14
D: TRBD1
DNA: TGCGCCAGCAGTGACCAGACAGGGAACAATGAGCAGTTCTTC
CDR3: CASSDQTGNNEQFF

size: NA
J: TRBJ2-7
V: TRBV5-5
length: 15
D: NA
DNA: TGTGCCAGCAGCGGGGGGGGGCGAAGCTCCTACGAGCAGTACTTC
CDR3: CASSGGGRSSYEQYF

size: NA
J: TRBJ1-5
V: TRBV28
length: 14
D: NA
DNA: TGTGCCAGCAGCTGGGCCGGGACCGACCTGCCCCAGCATTTT
CDR3: CASSWAGTDLPQHF

size: many
J: TRBJ2-3
V: TRBV5-1
length: 14
D: NA
DNA: TGCGCCAGCAGCTTTAGGATGAGCACAGATACGCAGTATTTT
CDR3: CASSFRMSTDTQYF

size: many
J: TRBJ2-5
V: TRBV20-1
length: 15
D: NA
DNA: TGCAGTGCTAGAGCGTTGACAGCACTCCAAGAGACCCAGTACTTC
CDR3: CSARALTALQETQYF

size: NA
J: TRBJ2-1
V: TRBV5-8
length: 15
D: TRBD2
DNA: TGTGCCAGCAGCTTGAGGCGGGGGGCCAGGAATGAGCAGTTCTTC
CDR3: CASSLRRGARNEQFF

size: once
J: TRBJ1-1
V: TRBV10-3
length: 12
D: NA
DNA: TGTGCCATCAGTGCATTGAACACTGGAGCTTTCTTT
CDR3: CAISALNTGAFF

size: NA
J: TRBJ2-7
V: TRBV16
length: 15
D: NA
DNA: TGTGCCAGCAGCCCCAGGTGGCAGGCTGCCTACGAGCAGTACTTC
CDR3: CASSPRWQAAYEQYF

size: many
J: TRBJ2-7
V: TRBV20-1
length: 13
D: TRBD2
DNA: TGCAGTGCTCCTAGCGGAGGGGCCTACGAGCAGTACTTC
CDR3: CSAPSGGAYEQYF

size: NA
J: TRBJ2-4
V: TRBV11-2
length: 14
D: NA
DNA: TGCGCCAGCAGCCTTAACCCATTGGGATACATTCAGTACTTC
CDR3: CASSLNPLGYIQYF

size: NA
J: TRBJ2-3
V: TRBV12-3/TRBV12-4
length: 15
D: TRBD1
DNA: TGTGCCAGCAGTTCTTGGACAGGGGACACAGATACGCAGTATTTT
CDR3: CASSSWTGDTDTQYF

size: few
J: TRBJ2-3
V: TRBV10-3
length: 13
D: NA
DNA: TGTGCCATCAGTGAGGCCCTAACAGATACGCAGTATTTT
CDR3: CAISEALTDTQYF